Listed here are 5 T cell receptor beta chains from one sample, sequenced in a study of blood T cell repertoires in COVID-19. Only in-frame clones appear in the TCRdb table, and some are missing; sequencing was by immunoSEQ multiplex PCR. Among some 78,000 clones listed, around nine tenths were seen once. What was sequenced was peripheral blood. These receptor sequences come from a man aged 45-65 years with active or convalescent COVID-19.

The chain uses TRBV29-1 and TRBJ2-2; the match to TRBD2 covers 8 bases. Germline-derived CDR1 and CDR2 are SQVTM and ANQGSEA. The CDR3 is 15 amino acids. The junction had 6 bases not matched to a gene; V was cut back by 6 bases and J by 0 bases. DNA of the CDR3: TGCAGCGTACGACTAGCGATGGCGAACACCGGGGAGCTGTTTTTT. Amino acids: CSVRLAMANTGELFF.

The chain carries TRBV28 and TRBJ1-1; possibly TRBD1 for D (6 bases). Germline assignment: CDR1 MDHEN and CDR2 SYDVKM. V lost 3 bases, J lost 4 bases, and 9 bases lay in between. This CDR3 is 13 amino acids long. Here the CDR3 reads CASSLGTITEAFF. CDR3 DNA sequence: TGTGCCAGCAGTTTGGGGACAATCACTGAAGCTTTCTTT.

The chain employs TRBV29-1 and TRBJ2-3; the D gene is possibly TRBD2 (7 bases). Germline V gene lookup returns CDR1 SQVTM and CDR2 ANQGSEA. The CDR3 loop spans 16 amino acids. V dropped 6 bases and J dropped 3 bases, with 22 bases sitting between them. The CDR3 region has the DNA TGCAGCGTCGCCCCGGGTGGCGGGGGCGGGACAGATACGCAGTATTTT. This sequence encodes CSVAPGGGGGTDTQYF.

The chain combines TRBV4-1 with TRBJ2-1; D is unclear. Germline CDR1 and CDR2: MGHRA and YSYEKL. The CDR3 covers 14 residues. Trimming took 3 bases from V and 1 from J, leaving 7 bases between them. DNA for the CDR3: TGCGCCAGCAGCCAGGAGCCGTCCTACAATGAGCAGTTCTTC. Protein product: CASSQEPSYNEQFF.

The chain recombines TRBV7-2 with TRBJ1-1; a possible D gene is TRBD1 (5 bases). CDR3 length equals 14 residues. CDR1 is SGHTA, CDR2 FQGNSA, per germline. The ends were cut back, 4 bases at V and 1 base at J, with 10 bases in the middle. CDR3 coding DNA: TGTGCCAGCAGCTCAGGGCGGGGGAACACTGAAGCTTTCTTT. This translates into CASSSGRGNTEAFF.